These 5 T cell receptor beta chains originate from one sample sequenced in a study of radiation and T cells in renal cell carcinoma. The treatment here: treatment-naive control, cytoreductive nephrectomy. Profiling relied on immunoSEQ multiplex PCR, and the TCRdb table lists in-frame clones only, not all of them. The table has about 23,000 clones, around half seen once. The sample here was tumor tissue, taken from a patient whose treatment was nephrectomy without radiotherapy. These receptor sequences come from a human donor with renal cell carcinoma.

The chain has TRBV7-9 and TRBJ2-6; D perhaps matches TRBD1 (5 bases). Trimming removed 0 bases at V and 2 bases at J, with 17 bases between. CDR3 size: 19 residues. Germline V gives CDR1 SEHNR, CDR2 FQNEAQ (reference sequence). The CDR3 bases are TGTGCCAGCAGCTTAGCTGTCGGGCAGGGTAAGCCTGGGGCCAACGTCCTGACTTTC. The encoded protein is CASSLAVGQGKPGANVLTF.

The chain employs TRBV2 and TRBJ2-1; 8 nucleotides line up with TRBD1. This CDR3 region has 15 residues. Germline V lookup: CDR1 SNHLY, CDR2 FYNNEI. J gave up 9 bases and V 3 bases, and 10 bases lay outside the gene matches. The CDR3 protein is CASSDRRQGKTEQFF. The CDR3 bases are TGTGCCAGCAGTGACCGAAGACAGGGGAAGACTGAGCAGTTCTTC.

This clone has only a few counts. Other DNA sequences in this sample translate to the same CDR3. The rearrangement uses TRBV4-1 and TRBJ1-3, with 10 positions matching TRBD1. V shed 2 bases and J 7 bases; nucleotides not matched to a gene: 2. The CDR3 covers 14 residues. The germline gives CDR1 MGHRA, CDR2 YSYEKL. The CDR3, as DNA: TGCGCCAGCAGCCAACCGGGACAGGGGAACACCATATATTTT. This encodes CASSQPGQGNTIYF.

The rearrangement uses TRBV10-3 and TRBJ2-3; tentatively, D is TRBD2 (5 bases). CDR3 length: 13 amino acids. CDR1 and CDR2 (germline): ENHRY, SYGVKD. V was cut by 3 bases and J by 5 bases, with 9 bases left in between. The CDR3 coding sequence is TGTGCCATCAGTGACCGGGCGGGAGATACGCAGTATTTT. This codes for CAISDRAGDTQYF.

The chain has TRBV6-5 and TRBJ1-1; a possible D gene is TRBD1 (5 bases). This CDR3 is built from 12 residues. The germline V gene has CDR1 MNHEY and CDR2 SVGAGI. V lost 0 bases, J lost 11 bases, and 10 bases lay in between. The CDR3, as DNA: TGTGCCAGCAGTTACTCGAAAGGGGAGGCTTTCTTT. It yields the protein CASSYSKGEAFF.